The 28 T cell receptor beta chains given below trace back to one sample, sequenced in a study of blood T cell repertoires in COVID-19 (dated by TCRdb to 2018 to 2020). The library was made by the immunoSEQ multiplex PCR assay. This is the immuneACCESS table as TCRdb keeps it, with only in-frame sequences that have V and J called. A part of the clones is gone; compared with another copy, unresolved V genes explain less than half, and the rest is unexplained. For this sample there are 50,000 to 65,000 clones; roughly 85% appear just once. The ten largest clones take up roughly 1.2% of the sample. The source material was peripheral blood. These TCRs come from a man in his forties or fifties with acute or convalescent COVID-19.

In its sample, this clone was seen once. The genes are TRBV3-1 (or the pseudogene TRBV3-2) and TRBJ2-5; 9 bases are shared with TRBD1. V trimming: 4 bases; J trimming: 5 bases; junction bases outside the gene matches: 5. CDR1 is LGHDT, CDR2 YNNKEL, per germline (reference sequence). This CDR3 spans 14 amino acids. The CDR3 sequence is CASSLQGAKETQYF. Here the CDR3 DNA reads TGTGCCAGCAGCCTACAGGGGGCGAAGGAGACCCAGTACTTC.

The chain has TRBV19 and TRBJ1-2; D remains unclear. V was pared by 5 bases and J by 0 bases, with 16 bases between. This CDR3 comprises 16 residues. Germline CDR1 and CDR2: LNHDA and SQIVND (reference sequence). The chain's CDR3 is CASSPTRHHANYGYTF. Here the CDR3 DNA reads TGTGCCAGTAGTCCAACTAGACACCATGCTAACTATGGCTACACCTTC.

The chain links TRBV5-1 to TRBJ1-5; TRBD1 aligns across 12 bases. Germline assignment: CDR1 SGHRS and CDR2 YFSETQ. The length of the CDR3 is 16 residues. The V and J ends lost 5 bases and 4 bases, in that order; junction bases with no gene match: 7. The CDR3, as DNA: TGCGCCAGCAGGACCGGGACAGGGGGCAAGAATCAGCCCCAGCATTTT. Residues: CASRTGTGGKNQPQHF.

V usage is TRBV7-9 and J usage is TRBJ1-1; TRBD1 matches 8 bases. V was clipped by 5 bases and J by 7 bases; unmatched bases: 12. Germline loops: CDR1 SEHNR, CDR2 FQNEAQ (reference sequence). The CDR3 runs to 15 residues. As DNA, the CDR3 is TGTGCCAGCAGCGGGGACAGGCGGAGAACGAGTGAAGCTTTCTTT. It is translated as CASSGDRRRTSEAFF.

The chain employs TRBV19 and TRBJ1-5; no clear D. This CDR3 contains 12 residues. Per the germline V gene, CDR1 is LNHDA and CDR2 is SQIVND (reference sequence). Trimming took off 6 bases at V and 7 bases at J, with 10 bases between the two ends. The CDR3 is CASRVRGQPQHF. The CDR3 bases are TGTGCCAGTAGGGTACGGGGACAGCCCCAGCATTTT. The variable domain in full, completed from reference TRBV19 and TRBJ1-5, reads DGGITQSPKYLFRKEGQNVTLSCEQNLNHDAMYWYRQDPGQGLRLIYYSQIVNDFQKGDIAEGYSVSREKKESFPLTVTSAQKNPTAFYLCASRVRGQPQHFGDGTRLSIL.

This chain links TRBV5-4 with TRBJ2-2; TRBD2 matches 8 bases. Germline assignment: CDR1 SGHNT and CDR2 YYREEE (reference sequence). The CDR3 sequence is 14 residues long. V shed 4 bases, J shed 6 bases, and the junction held 5 bases outside the gene matches. The CDR3 here is CASSPVAGSGELFF. CDR3 DNA sequence: TGTGCCAGCAGCCCGGTAGCGGGGTCCGGGGAGCTGTTTTTT.

This clone showed up just once. The rearrangement uses TRBV5-1 and TRBJ2-1, with 10 bases lining up with TRBD1. CDR1 SGHRS and CDR2 YFSETQ come from the germline V gene. V gave up 2 bases and J gave up 5 bases; unmatched junction bases: 7. This CDR3 is 16 amino acids long. The CDR3: CASSLSRGQGDNEQFF. The CDR3 DNA follows: TGCGCCAGCAGCTTATCTCGAGGACAGGGGGACAATGAGCAGTTCTTC.

The chain carries TRBV28 and TRBJ1-1; D gene ambiguous. There are 14 residues in the CDR3. Trimming shortened V by 7 bases and J by 1 base, and 13 bases separated the two germline ends. Germline V gives CDR1 MDHEN, CDR2 SYDVKM. This chain's CDR3 is CASTPHEGNTEAFF. The CDR3 DNA sequence: TGTGCCAGCACTCCACACGAGGGGAACACTGAAGCTTTCTTT.

This clone was picked up one time. This sequence joins TRBV12-5 and TRBJ1-1, with 7 nucleotides matching TRBD1. The CDR3 is 15 amino acids. Trimming took 2 bases from V and 5 from J; bases not matched to a gene: 8. The germline gives CDR1 LGHNT, CDR2 FRNRAP. The CDR3 nucleotides read TGTGCTAGTGGTTTGCCCCGCCAGGGGGGAACTGAAGCTTTCTTT. Its protein is CASGLPRQGGTEAFF.

The chain employs TRBV7-2 and TRBJ2-3, with D possibly being TRBD2 (6 bases). With 1 base removed from V and 4 bases from J, the gap between germline ends came to 9 bases. Per the germline V gene, CDR1 is SGHTA and CDR2 is FQGNSA. CDR3 length equals 14 residues. The CDR3 DNA follows: TGTGCCAGCAGCTTAGGATGGGAGGCAGATACGCAGTATTTT. Amino acids: CASSLGWEADTQYF.

The chain links TRBV25-1 to TRBJ1-1, with D possibly TRBD1 on 6 matching bases. V lost 6 bases to trimming and J lost 4 bases, with 12 bases between them. The CDR3 extends over 13 amino acids. Germline V lookup: CDR1 MGHDK, CDR2 SYGVNS. CDR3 in DNA: TGTGCCAGCAGAAACAGGGACACCACTGAAGCTTTCTTT. It translates to CASRNRDTTEAFF.

The chain uses TRBV5-1 and TRBJ1-4, with D perhaps matching TRBD1 (5 bases). The germline V and J ends were trimmed by 0 bases and 4 bases, with 10 bases remaining between them. The CDR3 extends over 15 amino acids. Germline CDR1 is SGHRS and CDR2 is YFSETQ. CDR3 sequence (DNA): TGCGCCAGCAGCTTGGACGGACACGATAATGAAAAACTGTTTTTT. Translating gives CASSLDGHDNEKLFF.

The chain combines TRBV7-2 with TRBJ2-2; 7 bases agree with TRBD1. The CDR3 has 15 amino acids. Germline values: CDR1 SGHTA, CDR2 FQGNSA. V lost 5 bases, J lost 5 bases, and 8 bases stayed unmatched. The CDR3, as DNA: TGTGCCAGCAGCCAGACGACAGGGCGTACCGGGGAGCTGTTTTTT. Its translation is CASSQTTGRTGELFF.

This CDR3 is CASSYSGGGFSAPLHF. Written as DNA, the CDR3 is TGTGCCAGCAGTTACTCGGGTGGGGGCTTTTCGGCACCCCTCCACTTT. The V call is TRBV6-5, the J call TRBJ1-6, with D perhaps matching TRBD1 (6 bases). This CDR3 comprises 16 residues. Looked up from germline, CDR1 is MNHEY and CDR2 is SVGAGI. Deletions cut 0 bases from V and 11 bases from J, with 17 bases between.

The rearrangement uses TRBV5-1 and TRBJ2-3; D gene ambiguous. V was clipped by 0 bases and J by 0 bases, with 5 bases between them. The CDR3 length is 14 residues. CDR1 and CDR2 (germline): SGHRS, YFSETQ. In nucleotides, the CDR3 is TGCGCCAGCAGCTTGGCCCTGAGCACAGATACGCAGTATTTT. It codes for CASSLALSTDTQYF.

In its sample, this clone was seen a few times. The V gene is TRBV7-3, the J gene TRBJ2-7; D possibly corresponds to TRBD2 (6 bases). V lost 6 bases and J lost 0, with 9 bases in between. The CDR3 is 13 residues long. The germline CDR1 and CDR2 sequences are SGHTA and FQGTGA. In DNA, the CDR3 is TGTGCCAGCAGTCTGGGACTCTCCTACGAGCAGTACTTC. Residues: CASSLGLSYEQYF.

This chain uses TRBV2 with TRBJ2-2; weak D call: TRBD1 (6 bases). This CDR3 is built from 14 residues. V lost 2 bases to trimming and J lost 7 bases, with 11 bases between them. CDR1 is SNHLY, CDR2 FYNNEI, per germline. The CDR3 spells CASSEPQGGGELFF. CDR3 nucleotide sequence: TGTGCCAGCAGTGAACCACAGGGTGGCGGGGAGCTGTTTTTT.

CDR3 loop: CASSVAGVNTGELFF. DNA for the CDR3: TGTGCCAGCAGCGTAGCCGGGGTGAACACCGGGGAGCTGTTTTTT. The chain carries TRBV9 and TRBJ2-2; D may be TRBD2 (5 bases). The CDR3 consists of 15 residues. CDR1 is SGDLS, CDR2 YYNGEE, per germline. Trimming stripped 0 bases from V and 1 base from J, with 7 bases between.

The rearrangement links TRBV28 to TRBJ2-3; a weak D match, TRBD1 (7 bases). V lost 4 bases to trimming and J lost 0 bases, with 20 bases between them. Germline CDR1 reads MDHEN; CDR2 reads SYDVKM. The CDR3 has 18 residues. This CDR3 reads CASSSPRGVAVSTDTQYF. As DNA, the CDR3 is TGTGCCAGCAGTTCTCCCAGGGGGGTAGCGGTAAGCACAGATACGCAGTATTTT.

This clone was recorded once. This chain uses TRBV11-3 with TRBJ2-7, with 8 bases aligning to TRBD1. V was pared by 6 bases and J by 7 bases, with 14 bases of the junction left unmatched. The length of the CDR3 is 15 residues. Germline V gives CDR1 SGHNT, CDR2 YENEEA. This chain's CDR3 is CASSLQGQGAGEQYF. CDR3 sequence (DNA): TGTGCCAGCAGTCTCCAAGGGCAGGGGGCGGGAGAGCAGTACTTC.

The rearrangement joins TRBV6-5 to TRBJ2-7; 10 bases are a match to TRBD2. Germline CDR1 reads MNHEY; CDR2 reads SVGAGI. This CDR3 is built from 15 residues. Trimming took 5 bases from V and 7 from J; bases not matched to a gene: 11. This CDR3 reads CASSTGGLAVSEQYF. The CDR3 DNA sequence: TGTGCCAGCAGTACCGGAGGACTAGCGGTTTCAGAGCAGTACTTC.

The chain employs TRBV5-4 and TRBJ1-1; 9 nucleotides align to TRBD1. Trimming at V came to 4 bases and at J to 1 base, leaving 5 bases not matched to a gene. From germline, CDR1 is SGHNT and CDR2 YYREEE (reference sequence). This CDR3 comprises 15 residues. CDR3 coding DNA: TGTGCCAGCAGCGCCCCGACAGGGGGGAACACTGAAGCTTTCTTT. Residues: CASSAPTGGNTEAFF. Full variable domain (remainder filled in from reference TRBV5-4 and TRBJ1-1): ETGVTQSPTHLIKTRGQQVTLRCSSQSGHNTVSWYQQALGQGPQFIFQYYREEENGRGNFPPRFSGLQFPNYSSELNVNALELDDSALYLCASSAPTGGNTEAFFGQGTRLTVV.

V is TRBV6-6 and J is TRBJ2-7; 12 bases align to TRBD1. The CDR3 contains 16 residues. The V and J ends lost 7 bases and 2 bases, in that order; junction bases with no gene match: 9. Germline V gene lookup returns CDR1 MNHNY and CDR2 SVGAGI (reference sequence). The CDR3 DNA reads TGTGCCAGCACCCGGACGGGACAGGGGGCCACCTACGAGCAGTACTTC. Protein product: CASTRTGQGATYEQYF.

This clone was found once. The rearrangement uses TRBV10-3 and TRBJ2-5; possible D gene TRBD2, 6 bases. The CDR3 extends over 14 amino acids. The ends were cut back, 11 bases at V and 0 bases at J, with 16 bases in the middle. Germline CDR1 reads ENHRY; CDR2 reads SYGVKD. The CDR3 DNA reads as TGTGCCTCCGCGGGGCTAGAGAACCAAGAGACCCAGTACTTC. This sequence encodes CASAGLENQETQYF.

In its sample, this clone was seen once. The chain has TRBV2 and TRBJ1-2, with 10 bases aligning to TRBD1. Germline-derived CDR1 and CDR2 are SNHLY and FYNNEI. V gave up 1 base and J gave up 8 bases; unmatched junction bases: 16. This CDR3 has 18 residues. This CDR3 is CASSEGTGGRFGVRGYTF. Here the CDR3 DNA reads TGTGCCAGCAGTGAAGGGACAGGGGGAAGATTTGGAGTAAGGGGCTACACCTTC.

The gene calls are TRBV11-3 and TRBJ2-2, with 8 bases that match TRBD1. There are 16 residues in the CDR3. V lost 3 bases, J lost 4 bases, and 7 bases stayed unmatched. CDR1 is SGHNT and CDR2 is YENEEA in the germline V gene. The CDR3 protein is CASSLGQARGTGELFF. For the CDR3, the DNA is TGTGCCAGCAGCTTGGGACAGGCCCGGGGCACCGGGGAGCTGTTTTTT.

This clone has a handful of counts. This chain joins TRBV7-9 and TRBJ2-7; D perhaps matches TRBD1 (6 bases). V was clipped by 4 bases and J by 2 bases, with 15 bases between them. There are 15 residues in the CDR3. Germline CDR1 reads SEHNR; CDR2 reads FQNEAQ (reference sequence). The CDR3 nucleotides read TGTGCCAGCAGCTCTCCGACAGGTGGGGCCTACGAGCAGTACTTC. The encoded protein is CASSSPTGGAYEQYF.

The chain carries TRBV6-2 or TRBV6-3 and TRBJ1-1; maybe TRBD1 (5 bases). CDR1 MNHEY and CDR2 SVGEGT come from the germline V gene. Deletions cut 4 bases from V and 6 bases from J, with 30 bases between. This CDR3 has 19 residues. Here the CDR3 reads CASSFGGHTIRYGLPEAFF. CDR3 nucleotide sequence: TGTGCCAGCAGTTTCGGTGGACATACCATCAGGTACGGTCTACCTGAAGCTTTCTTT.